The 9 T cell receptor beta chains given below trace back to one sample, sequenced in a study of blood T cell repertoires in COVID-19. Repertoires were generated with immunoSEQ multiplex PCR, while TCRdb's copy carries only in-frame clones and drops some. The data show some 270,000 clones, approximately 85% seen once. Specimen: PBMCs or T cells enriched from blood (not recorded which). These receptors were taken from a woman aged 25 to 39 who had recovered from COVID-19.

This clone was picked up a small number of times. The chain links TRBV5-6 to TRBJ2-7, with D possibly matching TRBD1 (5 bases). The germline V gene encodes CDR1 SGHDT and CDR2 YYEEEE. V lost 2 bases and J lost 0, with 6 bases in between. This CDR3 comprises 13 residues. CDR3 bases: TGTGCCAGCAGCTTAGGGGCCTCCTACGAGCAGTACTTC. This codes for CASSLGASYEQYF.

CDR3 sequence (DNA): TGTGCCAGCAGTTTAGGACTAGCGGGGGCGGGAGAGACCCAGTACTTC. Its translation: CASSLGLAGAGETQYF. This sequence joins TRBV28 and TRBJ2-5; 13 bases match TRBD2. This CDR3 contains 16 residues. The V gene end was trimmed by 2 bases and the J gene end by 4 bases; junction bases not matched to a gene: 4. Germline V gives CDR1 MDHEN, CDR2 SYDVKM.

The chain couples TRBV28 to TRBJ1-5; D not certain. V was cut by 4 bases and J by 4 bases, with 17 bases left in between. Germline lookup yields CDR1 MDHEN and CDR2 SYDVKM. The CDR3 is made up of 16 amino acids. DNA for the CDR3: TGTGCCAGCAGTTCCTCCTGGGCAGAAATGAATCAGCCCCAGCATTTT. It translates to CASSSSWAEMNQPQHF.

The chain is built from TRBV3-1 (or the pseudogene TRBV3-2) and TRBJ1-1, with a tentative D call TRBD1 (5 bases). The CDR3 length is 15 residues. V was trimmed by 2 bases and J by 3 bases, leaving 13 bases between them. CDR1 LGHDT and CDR2 YNNKEL come from the germline V gene (reference sequence). CDR3 sequence reads: CASSQFRGRDTEAFF. The CDR3 region has the DNA TGTGCCAGCAGCCAATTTCGGGGGAGAGACACTGAAGCTTTCTTT.

The chain has TRBV7-9 and TRBJ2-7; 10 bases fit TRBD1. V shed 5 bases and J 4 bases; nucleotides not matched to a gene: 5. Germline V gene lookup returns CDR1 SEHNR and CDR2 FQNEAQ (reference sequence). The CDR3 runs to 14 residues. CDR3 DNA sequence: TGTGCCAGCAGCCCGGGACAGGGGATTTACGAGCAGTACTTC. Translating gives CASSPGQGIYEQYF.

The chain combines TRBV28 with TRBJ2-1; 12 bases are shared with TRBD2. Germline CDR1 and CDR2: MDHEN and SYDVKM. V shed 2 bases, J shed 9 bases, and the junction held 8 bases outside the gene matches. CDR3 length: 16 amino acids. DNA for the CDR3: TGTGCCAGCAGTTTACGACTAGCGGGAGTTCGACTTGAGCAGTTCTTC. This encodes CASSLRLAGVRLEQFF. The full variable domain, its missing parts supplied by reference TRBV28 and TRBJ2-1, is DVKVTQSSRYLVKRTGEKVFLECVQDMDHENMFWYRQDPGLGLRLIYFSYDVKMKEKGDIPEGYSVSREKKERFSLILESASTNQTSMYLCASSLRLAGVRLEQFFGPGTRLTVL.

The rearrangement uses TRBV27 and TRBJ2-1, with 10 bases aligning to TRBD2. This CDR3 has 17 residues. The germline V gene has CDR1 MNHEY and CDR2 SMNVEV (reference sequence). Trimming removed 8 bases from V and 7 bases from J; junction bases left unmatched: 17. Written as DNA, the CDR3 is TGTGCCAGCTACCCCTGGCCCAGGACTAGCGGTTATAATGAGCAGTTCTTC. Residues: CASYPWPRTSGYNEQFF.

About this clone: Other DNA sequences in the sample encode the same CDR3. This chain connects TRBV7-9 to TRBJ1-1; D not resolved. V lost 1 base to trimming and J lost 1 base, with 7 bases between them. The CDR3 spans 14 residues. Looked up from germline, CDR1 is SEHNR and CDR2 is FQNEAQ (reference sequence). This CDR3 reads CASSLGRGNTEAFF. CDR3 in DNA: TGTGCCAGCAGCTTAGGGCGGGGGAACACTGAAGCTTTCTTT. The whole variable domain, filled in from reference TRBV7-9 and TRBJ1-1, reads DTGVSQNPRHKITKRGQNVTFRCDPISEHNRLYWYRQTLGQGPEFLTYFQNEAQLEKSRLLSDRFSAERPKGSFSTLEIQRTEQGDSAMYLCASSLGRGNTEAFFGQGTRLTVV.

V gene TRBV5-1 combines with J gene TRBJ1-2; D may be TRBD1 (6 bases). Germline CDR1 reads SGHRS; CDR2 reads YFSETQ. V was shortened by 5 bases and J by 1 base, with 24 bases between the two germline ends. The CDR3 contains 18 residues. This chain's CDR3 is CASRMGAIERRNNYGYTF. Here the CDR3 DNA reads TGCGCCAGCAGAATGGGGGCCATCGAGCGTAGGAATAACTATGGCTACACCTTC.